Listed below are T cell receptor beta chains from one sample, sequenced in a study of cytomegalovirus exposure and HLA in healthy donors. Profiling relied on immunoSEQ multiplex PCR, and the TCRdb table lists in-frame clones only, not all of them. This sample has some 200,000 clones; roughly 13% occur once, and the top ten carry more than 7%. The material sequenced was PBMCs. The receptors originated from a man between 50 and 59 years old in good health and CMV-seropositive. CDR3s include the opening cysteine and the closing phenylalanine or tryptophan. The order of the fields is J gene, V gene, D gene, CDR3 protein. The D gene is left open where the match is weak.

J gene: TRBJ1-1
V gene: TRBV7-9
D gene: -
CDR3 protein: CASSLGGGTEAFF

J gene: TRBJ2-1
V gene: TRBV21-1
D gene: -
CDR3 protein: CASSLRSVRGSYNEQFF

J gene: TRBJ1-1
V gene: TRBV19
D gene: -
CDR3 protein: CASSILGSTEAFF

J gene: TRBJ1-5
V gene: TRBV5-1
D gene: -
CDR3 protein: CASSFSGGDNQPQHF

J gene: TRBJ1-1
V gene: TRBV23-1
D gene: -
CDR3 protein: CASSQPFNDTEAFF

J gene: TRBJ2-1
V gene: TRBV5-8
D gene: TRBD1
CDR3 protein: CASTWDRGARNEQFF

J gene: TRBJ2-3
V gene: TRBV30
D gene: -
CDR3 protein: CAWGRQARDTQYF

J gene: TRBJ2-5
V gene: TRBV7-9
D gene: TRBD2
CDR3 protein: CASSSLLLAGGRETQYF

J gene: TRBJ1-3
V gene: TRBV6-1
D gene: TRBD1
CDR3 protein: CASSASRTGDSGNTIYF

J gene: TRBJ2-5
V gene: TRBV11-3
D gene: -
CDR3 protein: CASSRRSGYVETQYF

J gene: TRBJ2-1
V gene: TRBV2
D gene: TRBD2
CDR3 protein: CASGTSIDEQFF

J gene: TRBJ1-5
V gene: TRBV7-2
D gene: -
CDR3 protein: CASSLAGGGNQPQHF

J gene: TRBJ1-1
V gene: TRBV5-8
D gene: -
CDR3 protein: CASSLPGWEAFF

J gene: TRBJ2-1
V gene: TRBV5-1
D gene: TRBD2
CDR3 protein: CASSPTTGLAIEQFF

J gene: TRBJ2-7
V gene: TRBV11-2
D gene: TRBD2
CDR3 protein: CASSLEAGRGEQYF

J gene: TRBJ1-2
V gene: TRBV5-4
D gene: TRBD1
CDR3 protein: CASSFEDRGSLGYTF

J gene: TRBJ2-2
V gene: TRBV5-1
D gene: -
CDR3 protein: CASSLQGGPGELFF

J gene: TRBJ2-2
V gene: TRBV5-1
D gene: TRBD2
CDR3 protein: CASSWGGNTGELFF

J gene: TRBJ1-1
V gene: TRBV5-1
D gene: TRBD1
CDR3 protein: CASSFQTGGNTEAFF

J gene: TRBJ2-7
V gene: TRBV18
D gene: TRBD1
CDR3 protein: CASSLGQGAYEQYF